This is a list of T cell receptor beta chains from one sample in a study of blood T cell repertoires in COVID-19. This table comes from immunoSEQ multiplex PCR, and its TCRdb copy is limited to in-frame clones, with some not included. The sample yields 150,000 to 200,000 clones, 70% to 90% seen once. Sequencing was carried out using PBMCs or T cells enriched from blood (not recorded which). Source of these receptors: a woman aged 18-35 years who had recovered from COVID-19. CDR3s include the opening cysteine and the closing phenylalanine or tryptophan. Each record gives: clone size, D gene, V gene, CDR3 length, J gene, CDR3 protein, CDR3 DNA. A D gene is named only where the DNA matches it firmly. Not all rows give a size; the values are once, few, many and, for expanded clones, a class.

clone size: .
D gene: .
V gene: TRBV19
CDR3 length: 15
J gene: TRBJ2-7
CDR3 protein: CASSLQGSIFYEQYF
CDR3 DNA: TGTGCCAGTAGCCTGCAGGGCTCAATTTTTTACGAGCAGTACTTC

clone size: .
D gene: TRBD2
V gene: TRBV6-2/TRBV6-3
CDR3 length: 16
J gene: TRBJ2-7
CDR3 protein: CASSYGGTRRFYEQYF
CDR3 DNA: TGTGCCAGCAGTTACGGTGGGACTAGACGTTTCTACGAGCAGTACTTC

clone size: .
D gene: .
V gene: TRBV27
CDR3 length: 17
J gene: TRBJ1-5
CDR3 protein: CASKRDLAGPTGQPQHF
CDR3 DNA: TGTGCCAGCAAGCGGGACCTAGCGGGGCCGACGGGTCAGCCCCAGCATTTT

clone size: once
D gene: .
V gene: TRBV2
CDR3 length: 16
J gene: TRBJ2-7
CDR3 protein: CASNPRSDTIRYEQYF
CDR3 DNA: TGTGCCAGCAACCCCCGATCGGACACTATCCGCTACGAGCAGTACTTC

clone size: .
D gene: TRBD2
V gene: TRBV7-9
CDR3 length: 16
J gene: TRBJ2-1
CDR3 protein: CASSPRLAGEGSEQFF
CDR3 DNA: TGTGCCAGCAGCCCCCGACTAGCGGGAGAGGGCAGTGAGCAGTTCTTC

clone size: .
D gene: .
V gene: TRBV28
CDR3 length: 11
J gene: TRBJ1-4
CDR3 protein: CASTQREKLFF
CDR3 DNA: TGTGCCAGCACCCAGAGGGAAAAACTGTTTTTT

clone size: .
D gene: .
V gene: TRBV6-5
CDR3 length: 15
J gene: TRBJ2-2
CDR3 protein: CASSRGDSNTGELFF
CDR3 DNA: TGTGCCAGCAGTAGGGGGGACAGTAACACCGGGGAGCTGTTTTTT

clone size: few
D gene: TRBD1
V gene: TRBV30
CDR3 length: 15
J gene: TRBJ1-5
CDR3 protein: CAWSLSLDRDQPQHF
CDR3 DNA: TGTGCCTGGAGTCTCTCATTGGACAGGGATCAGCCCCAGCATTTT

clone size: .
D gene: TRBD2
V gene: TRBV5-5
CDR3 length: 16
J gene: TRBJ2-1
CDR3 protein: CASSFRLAGEVYEQFF
CDR3 DNA: TGTGCCAGCAGCTTCAGACTAGCGGGAGAGGTATATGAGCAGTTCTTC

clone size: .
D gene: .
V gene: TRBV9
CDR3 length: 18
J gene: TRBJ2-6
CDR3 protein: CASSVGAGSGSGANVLTF
CDR3 DNA: TGTGCCAGCAGCGTAGGGGCAGGTAGTGGCTCTGGGGCCAACGTCCTGACTTTC

clone size: .
D gene: .
V gene: TRBV9
CDR3 length: 16
J gene: TRBJ2-3
CDR3 protein: CASSVGRRVSTDTQYF
CDR3 DNA: TGTGCCAGCAGCGTAGGTAGGCGGGTTAGCACAGATACGCAGTATTTT

clone size: .
D gene: .
V gene: TRBV6-1
CDR3 length: 17
J gene: TRBJ1-2
CDR3 protein: CASSEGLPRGVGYGYTF
CDR3 DNA: TGTGCCAGCAGTGAAGGCCTCCCTCGGGGGGTCGGCTATGGCTACACCTTC

clone size: .
D gene: .
V gene: TRBV30
CDR3 length: 12
J gene: TRBJ2-1
CDR3 protein: CAWTGRFNEQFF
CDR3 DNA: TGTGCCTGGACAGGGCGATTCAATGAGCAGTTCTTC

clone size: .
D gene: .
V gene: TRBV18
CDR3 length: 14
J gene: TRBJ2-3
CDR3 protein: CASSTSGDPDTQYF
CDR3 DNA: TGTGCCAGCTCAACCTCGGGGGACCCAGATACGCAGTATTTT

clone size: .
D gene: TRBD2
V gene: TRBV4-1
CDR3 length: 16
J gene: TRBJ2-1
CDR3 protein: CASSHLGLAAYNEQFF
CDR3 DNA: TGCGCCAGCAGCCACCTGGGGCTAGCGGCATACAATGAGCAGTTCTTC

clone size: .
D gene: TRBD2
V gene: TRBV11-2
CDR3 length: 15
J gene: TRBJ2-7
CDR3 protein: CASRTDGGGVYEQYF
CDR3 DNA: TGTGCCAGCAGGACCGACGGGGGAGGGGTATACGAGCAGTACTTC

clone size: few
D gene: TRBD1
V gene: TRBV7-3
CDR3 length: 12
J gene: TRBJ1-2
CDR3 protein: CASSLTGTGVTF
CDR3 DNA: TGTGCCAGCAGCTTAACAGGCACAGGGGTAACCTTC

clone size: .
D gene: TRBD2
V gene: TRBV12-5
CDR3 length: 17
J gene: TRBJ2-1
CDR3 protein: CASGLVRGLAGSNEQFF
CDR3 DNA: TGTGCTAGTGGTTTGGTACGAGGACTAGCGGGAAGCAATGAGCAGTTCTTC